The 17 T cell receptor beta chains in this list originate from one sample, sequenced in a study of cytomegalovirus exposure and HLA in healthy donors. Vbeta (60) and Jbeta (13) primers were used in the PCR. Some clones are missing from TCRdb's copy, which holds only in-frame ones; the method was immunoSEQ multiplex PCR. In the table there are about 160,000 clones, approximately 80% of which are singletons. Specimen: PBMCs. These receptors were taken from a man aged 18 to 29 in good health and CMV-seronegative.

The V gene is TRBV6-6, the J gene TRBJ1-2; 7 nucleotides match TRBD1. This CDR3 comprises 15 residues. Per the germline V gene, CDR1 is MNHNY and CDR2 is SVGAGI (reference sequence). Trimming took 5 bases from V and 4 from J; bases not matched to a gene: 10. The CDR3 reads CASSKPTGIVYGYTF. The CDR3 coding sequence is TGTGCCAGCAGTAAACCGACAGGGATCGTCTATGGCTACACCTTC.

Notes on this clone: Its ends do not fully match the called genes, so a read error is possible. This chain uses TRBV7-9 with TRBJ2-7, with TRBD1 identical over 11 bases. The CDR3 is 16 amino acids. Germline values: CDR1 SEHNR, CDR2 FQNEAQ (reference sequence). CDR3 coding DNA: TGTTCCAGCAGCCCCCGCACCGGGACAGGGGGGTACGAGCAGTACTTC. As protein: CSSSPRTGTGGYEQYF.

This clone was seen only a few times. The chain is built from TRBV18 and TRBJ2-1; weak D call: TRBD2 (5 bases). Germline-derived CDR1 and CDR2 are KGHSH and LQKENI. The CDR3 extends over 14 amino acids. Trimming pared 2 bases from V and 7 bases from J, leaving 12 bases between. The CDR3 protein is CASSPVWPGNEQFF. The CDR3 DNA is TGTGCCAGCTCACCAGTCTGGCCGGGGAATGAGCAGTTCTTC.

This clone has just a few counts. J is TRBJ2-7 and V is TRBV6-5; the D gene could be TRBD1 or TRBD2 (6 bases each). The germline V gene encodes CDR1 MNHEY and CDR2 SVGAGI. V was shortened by 10 bases and J by 2 bases, with 18 bases between the two germline ends. This CDR3 comprises 14 residues. The DNA for the CDR3 is TGTGCCACCAGGGGCTCGAGACTAGCCTACGAGCAGTACTTC. Translation gives CATRGSRLAYEQYF.

This chain links TRBV19 with TRBJ2-5; 10 bases map to TRBD2. J lost 5 bases, V lost 9 bases, and 12 bases had no gene match. This CDR3 has 15 amino acids. Germline V gene lookup returns CDR1 LNHDA and CDR2 SQIVND (reference sequence). The CDR3 reads CASRDSGGARETQYF. In nucleotides, the CDR3 is TGTGCCAGCCGGGACAGCGGGGGGGCCCGGGAGACCCAGTACTTC.

The V and J genes are TRBV7-8 and TRBJ2-1; perhaps TRBD1 as D (6 bases). The V end was cut by 6 bases, the J end by 8 bases, with 17 bases between. This CDR3 has 14 residues. CDR1 SGHVS and CDR2 FQNEAQ come from the germline V gene. The DNA of the CDR3 is TGTGCCAGCAGTGCACCGGGACATATCTATGAGCAGTTCTTC. Encoded protein: CASSAPGHIYEQFF.

With regard to this clone: A read error may be the cause here, since a much bigger clone is one base away. The rearrangement links TRBV28 to TRBJ1-6; TRBD1 aligns across 7 bases. With 4 bases clipped from V and 6 bases from J, the junction kept 0 bases outside the gene matches. There are 13 residues in the CDR3. CDR1 is MDHEN, CDR2 SYDVKM, per germline. CDR3: CASSYRGNSPLHF. The CDR3 nucleotides are TGTGCCAGCAGTTACAGGGGTAATTCACCCCTCCACTTT. Looking up the rest from reference TRBV28 and TRBJ1-6 gives the full variable domain: DVKVTQSSRYLVKRTGEKVFLECVQDMDHENMFWYRQDPGLGLRLIYFSYDVKMKEKGDIPEGYSVSREKKERFSLILESASTNQTSMYLCASSYRGNSPLHFGNGTRLTVT.

The chain recombines TRBV4-1 with TRBJ2-7; D perhaps matches TRBD2 (7 bases). Trimming took off 1 base at V and 2 bases at J, with 12 bases between the two ends. Germline values: CDR1 MGHRA, CDR2 YSYEKL. There are 15 residues in the CDR3. As DNA, the CDR3 is TGCGCCAGCAGCCAAGTGGGGGGGCCGCCCTACGAGCAGTACTTC. Amino acids: CASSQVGGPPYEQYF.

The chain uses TRBV6-1 and TRBJ2-3; a possible D gene is TRBD1 (6 bases). Trimming took 2 bases from V and 0 from J, leaving 6 bases between them. There are 14 residues in the CDR3. Germline V lookup: CDR1 MNHNS, CDR2 SASEGT. The CDR3 here is CASSERGSTDTQYF. CDR3 DNA: TGTGCCAGCAGTGAAAGGGGGAGCACAGATACGCAGTATTTT.

This chain joins TRBV7-9 and TRBJ2-3, with TRBD2 matching over 12 bases. The CDR3 extends over 17 amino acids. Trimming cost V 4 bases and J 0 bases; bases outside gene matches: 5. The germline V gene has CDR1 SEHNR and CDR2 FQNEAQ (reference sequence). The CDR3 protein is CASSSRTSGMSTDTQYF. CDR3 coding DNA: TGTGCCAGCAGCTCCCGGACTAGCGGGATGAGCACAGATACGCAGTATTTT.

The table lists this clone with a count of one. The CDR3 DNA is TGTGCCAGCAGTGATCCCCCGGGGAACACTGAAGCTTTCTTT. Translating gives CASSDPPGNTEAFF. This sequence joins TRBV2 and TRBJ1-1, with D unresolved. The germline gives CDR1 SNHLY, CDR2 FYNNEI. This CDR3 contains 14 residues. With 3 bases removed from V and 1 base from J, the gap between germline ends came to 9 bases.

The chain combines TRBV6-5 with TRBJ2-3; the match to TRBD1 covers 7 bases. Germline V gene sequence: CDR1 MNHEY, CDR2 SVGAGI. V lost 4 bases to trimming and J lost 7 bases; unmatched junction nucleotides: 8. CDR3 length: 14 residues. This CDR3 reads CASSSTGNPYTQYF. DNA of the CDR3: TGTGCCAGCAGTTCGACAGGGAATCCCTATACGCAGTATTTT.

This clone has more than one count but fewer than ten. The chain couples TRBV11-2 to TRBJ2-7, with D perhaps TRBD2 (6 bases). Trimming removed 4 bases from V and 3 bases from J, with 10 bases in between. This CDR3 is 13 amino acids long. Per germline, CDR1 SGHAT and CDR2 FQNNGV. DNA for the CDR3: TGTGCCAGCAGCTCTAGCGCCGACTACGAGCAGTACTTC. Protein sequence: CASSSSADYEQYF.

The rearrangement uses TRBV4-3 and TRBJ2-5; 12 nucleotides match TRBD2. There are 17 residues in the CDR3. The V gene's germline CDR1 is LGHNA and CDR2 YSLEER. With 2 bases clipped from V and 5 bases from J, the junction kept 9 bases outside the gene matches. CDR3 sequence: CASSQSRLAGVRETQYF. DNA for the CDR3: TGCGCCAGCAGCCAATCCCGACTAGCGGGAGTACGGGAGACCCAGTACTTC.

The chain has TRBV5-6 and TRBJ1-5; TRBD1 aligns across 8 bases. This CDR3 comprises 15 residues. CDR1 and CDR2 (germline): SGHDT, YYEEEE. V lost 3 bases and J lost 4; bases outside the gene matches: 6. In DNA form, the CDR3 reads TGTGCCAGCAGCTCCAGACAGGGGCCGAATCAGCCCCAGCATTTT. Translation: CASSSRQGPNQPQHF. Using reference TRBV5-6 and TRBJ1-5 for the parts outside the CDR3, the full variable domain is DAGVTQSPTHLIKTRGQQVTLRCSPKSGHDTVSWYQQALGQGPQFIFQYYEEEERQRGNFPDRFSGHQFPNYSSELNVNALLLGDSALYLCASSSRQGPNQPQHFGDGTRLSIL.

V is TRBV19 and J is TRBJ2-1; the match to TRBD1 covers 10 bases. Germline-derived CDR1 and CDR2 are LNHDA and SQIVND (reference sequence). This CDR3 has 15 amino acids. The V segment lost 4 bases and the J segment 4 bases; nucleotides outside the gene matches: 4. CDR3 residues: CASSSGTGVYNEQFF. The CDR3 DNA sequence: TGTGCCAGTAGTAGTGGGACAGGGGTTTACAATGAGCAGTTCTTC.

DNA for the CDR3: TGTGCCAGCAGCGGGAAAGCGGGGGGGAAAAGCACAGATACGCAGTATTTT. Translation: CASSGKAGGKSTDTQYF. This sequence joins TRBV5-4 and TRBJ2-3, with 10 positions matching TRBD2. V lost 4 bases to trimming and J lost 0 bases; unmatched junction nucleotides: 8. The germline gives CDR1 SGHNT, CDR2 YYREEE (reference sequence). This CDR3 is 17 amino acids long.